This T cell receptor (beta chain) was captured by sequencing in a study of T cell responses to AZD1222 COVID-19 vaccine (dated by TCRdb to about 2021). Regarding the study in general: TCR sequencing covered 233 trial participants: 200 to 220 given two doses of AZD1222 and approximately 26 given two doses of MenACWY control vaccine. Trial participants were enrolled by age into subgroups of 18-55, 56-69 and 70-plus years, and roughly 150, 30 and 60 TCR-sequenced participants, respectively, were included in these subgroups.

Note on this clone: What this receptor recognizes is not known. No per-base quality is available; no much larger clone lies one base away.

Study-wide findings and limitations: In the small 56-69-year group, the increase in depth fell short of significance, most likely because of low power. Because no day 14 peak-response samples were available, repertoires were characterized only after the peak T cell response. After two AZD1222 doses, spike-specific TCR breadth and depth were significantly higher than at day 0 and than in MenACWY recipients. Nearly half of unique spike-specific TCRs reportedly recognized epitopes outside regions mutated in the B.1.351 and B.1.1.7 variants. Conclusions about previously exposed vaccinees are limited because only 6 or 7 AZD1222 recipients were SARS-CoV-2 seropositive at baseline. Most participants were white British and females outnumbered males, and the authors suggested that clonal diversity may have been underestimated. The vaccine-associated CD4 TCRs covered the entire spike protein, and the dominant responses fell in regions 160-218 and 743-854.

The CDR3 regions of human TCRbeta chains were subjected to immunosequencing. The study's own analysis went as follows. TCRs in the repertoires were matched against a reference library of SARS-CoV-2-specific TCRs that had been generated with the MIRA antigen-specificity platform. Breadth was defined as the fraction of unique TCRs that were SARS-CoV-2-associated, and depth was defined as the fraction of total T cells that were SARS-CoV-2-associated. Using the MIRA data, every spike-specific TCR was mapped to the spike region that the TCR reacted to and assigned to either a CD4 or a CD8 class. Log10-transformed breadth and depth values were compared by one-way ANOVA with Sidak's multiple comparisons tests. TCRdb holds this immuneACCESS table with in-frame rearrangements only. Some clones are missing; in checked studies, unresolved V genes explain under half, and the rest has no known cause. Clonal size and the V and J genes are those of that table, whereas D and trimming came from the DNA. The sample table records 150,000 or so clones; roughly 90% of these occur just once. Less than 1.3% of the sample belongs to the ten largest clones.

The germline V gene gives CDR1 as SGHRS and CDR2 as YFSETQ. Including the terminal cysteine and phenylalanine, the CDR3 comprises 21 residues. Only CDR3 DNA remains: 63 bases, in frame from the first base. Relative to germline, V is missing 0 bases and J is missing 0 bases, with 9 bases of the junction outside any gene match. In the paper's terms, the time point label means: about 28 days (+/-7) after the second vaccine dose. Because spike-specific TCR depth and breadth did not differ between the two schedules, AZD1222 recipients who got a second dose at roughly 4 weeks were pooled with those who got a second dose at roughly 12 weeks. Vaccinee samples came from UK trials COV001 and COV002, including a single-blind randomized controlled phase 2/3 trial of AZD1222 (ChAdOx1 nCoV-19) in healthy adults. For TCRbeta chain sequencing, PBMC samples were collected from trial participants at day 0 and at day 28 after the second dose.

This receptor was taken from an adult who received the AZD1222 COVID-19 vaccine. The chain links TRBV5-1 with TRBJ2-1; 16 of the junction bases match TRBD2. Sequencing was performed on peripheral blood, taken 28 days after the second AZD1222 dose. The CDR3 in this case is CASSLAWPGTSGRASYNEQFF. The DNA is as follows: TGCGCCAGCAGCTTGGCCTGGCCCGGGACTAGCGGGAGGGCCTCCTACAATGAGCAGTTCTTC.